This passage covers 17 T cell receptor beta chains from one sample sequenced in a study of blood T cell repertoires in COVID-19. Method: immunoSEQ multiplex PCR; TCRdb's copy keeps in-frame clones and lacks some. The data show a few hundred thousand clones, 89% seen once. The sample comprised peripheral blood. Source of these receptors: a middle-aged woman who had recovered from COVID-19.

This clone was detected only once. The V gene is TRBV12-3 or TRBV12-4, the J gene TRBJ1-2; D is unclear. This CDR3 is built from 13 residues. V was cut by 6 bases and J by 4 bases, with 12 bases left in between. The CDR3 DNA follows: TGTGCCAGCAGCCCTCTAGGCGGCTATGGCTACACCTTC. Amino acid sequence: CASSPLGGYGYTF.

The chain links TRBV7-9 to TRBJ1-2; a possible D gene is TRBD1 (6 bases). V was cut by 5 bases and J by 6 bases, with 19 bases left in between. This CDR3 spans 15 amino acids. The germline V gene encodes CDR1 SEHNR and CDR2 FQNEAQ (reference sequence). The CDR3 bases are TGTGCCAGCAGCCCGACCACTTCCGCAGGGGATGGCTACACCTTC. Residues: CASSPTTSAGDGYTF.

This clone was detected only once. The CDR3 bases are TGTGCCAGCAGCTTGGTTATGACAGGGGTCGGGGAGCTGTTTTTT. It encodes CASSLVMTGVGELFF. The chain employs TRBV11-2 and TRBJ2-2, with 8 bases fitting TRBD1. The V and J ends lost 3 bases and 7 bases, in that order; junction bases with no gene match: 7. CDR3 length equals 15 residues. Germline CDR1 is SGHAT and CDR2 is FQNNGV.

The rearrangement links TRBV18 to TRBJ1-1, with D unresolved. CDR1 is KGHSH, CDR2 LQKENI, per germline. The CDR3 extends over 14 amino acids. The V gene lost 5 bases and the J gene lost 1 base, with 11 bases spanning the gap. CDR3 sequence (DNA): TGTGCCAGCTCAAAAAATACAGAGAACACTGAAGCTTTCTTT. Translation gives CASSKNTENTEAFF.

V and J are TRBV4-3 and TRBJ1-1, with 7 positions matching TRBD1. The CDR3 has 12 amino acids. CDR1 is LGHNA, CDR2 YSLEER, per germline. Losses at the gene ends were 4 bases for V and 6 bases for J; bases not matched to a gene: 2. CDR3 DNA sequence: TGCGCCAGCAGCCCAGGGGGGCCTGAAGCTTTCTTT. The encoded protein is CASSPGGPEAFF.

The CDR3 DNA reads TGTGCCAGCAGCTTTCCCGGGATTGTCTACGAGCAGTACTTC. It is translated as CASSFPGIVYEQYF. The chain employs TRBV7-2 and TRBJ2-7, with D perhaps TRBD2 (5 bases). The CDR3 length is 14 residues. Germline assignment: CDR1 SGHTA and CDR2 FQGNSA. Trimming pared 3 bases from V and 3 bases from J, leaving 12 bases between.

The chain carries TRBV5-6 and TRBJ2-5, with D unclear. The CDR3 length is 13 residues. Germline V gives CDR1 SGHDT, CDR2 YYEEEE. Trimming left V 1 base short and J 4 bases short, with 8 bases between. The CDR3 region is CASSLSHLETQYF. The CDR3, as DNA: TGTGCCAGCAGCTTGTCTCACTTAGAGACCCAGTACTTC.

V is TRBV7-8 and J is TRBJ2-3, with D possibly being TRBD2 (6 bases). There are 15 residues in the CDR3. Germline CDR1 is SGHVS and CDR2 is FQNEAQ. Trimming pared 5 bases from V and 4 bases from J, leaving 16 bases between. The CDR3 DNA follows: TGTGCCAGCAGCCCGTTCGGGGGAAGGGCAGATACGCAGTATTTT. The encoded protein is CASSPFGGRADTQYF.

The genes are TRBV24-1 and TRBJ2-3; D perhaps matches TRBD2 (5 bases). V dropped 4 bases and J dropped 11 bases, with 12 bases sitting between them. This CDR3 region has 12 residues. CDR1 and CDR2 from the germline V gene are KGHDR and SFDVKD. The CDR3 DNA is TGTGCCACCAGTGACCCGGGGTTAGGGCAGTATTTT. It is translated as CATSDPGLGQYF.

The rearrangement joins TRBV9 to TRBJ2-1; tentatively, D is TRBD2 (5 bases). CDR1 and CDR2 from the germline V gene are SGDLS and YYNGEE. V was pared by 3 bases and J by 1 base, with 11 bases between. The CDR3 is 15 residues long. CDR3 in DNA: TGTGCCAGCAGCGCAAGCGGTGTATCCTACAATGAGCAGTTCTTC. Translating gives CASSASGVSYNEQFF.

This chain uses TRBV5-4 with TRBJ2-1, with 11 positions matching TRBD2. Germline CDR1 and CDR2: SGHNT and YYREEE (reference sequence). Germline trimming cut 6 bases from V and 5 bases from J; bases unmatched to any gene: 4. The CDR3 length is 14 residues. DNA of the CDR3: TGTGCCAGCAAAGGGACTAGCGGAAACAATGAGCAGTTCTTC. It specifies CASKGTSGNNEQFF.

The chain combines TRBV19 with TRBJ2-6; D remains ambiguous. The germline V and J ends were trimmed by 8 bases and 0 bases, with 5 bases remaining between them. The CDR3 length is 13 residues. The V gene's germline CDR1 is LNHDA and CDR2 SQIVND (reference sequence). The DNA for the CDR3 is TGTGCCAGTCGTCTCTCTGGGGCCAACGTCCTGACTTTC. It is translated as CASRLSGANVLTF.

The chain carries TRBV14 and TRBJ1-1, with D possibly being TRBD1 (5 bases). The CDR3 has 15 residues. Germline assignment: CDR1 SGHDN and CDR2 FVKESK. V was cut by 0 bases and J by 6 bases, with 14 bases left in between. The chain's CDR3 is CASSQDRAVQAEAFF. Written as DNA, the CDR3 is TGTGCCAGCAGCCAAGATAGGGCGGTACAGGCTGAAGCTTTCTTT.

J is TRBJ2-1 and V is TRBV11-1, with D tentatively TRBD1 (6 bases). The germline V and J ends were trimmed by 1 base and 7 bases, with 14 bases remaining between them. The germline V gene has CDR1 SGHAT and CDR2 FQDESV (reference sequence). CDR3 length equals 15 residues. For the CDR3, the DNA is TGTGCCAGCAGCTTAGTCAGGGGAGTACGGAATGAGCAGTTCTTC. Translated, it gives CASSLVRGVRNEQFF.

This clone was detected once. The V and J genes are TRBV3-1 (or the pseudogene TRBV3-2) and TRBJ2-5, with TRBD2 identical over 8 bases. The V gene end was trimmed by 0 bases and the J gene end by 9 bases; junction bases not matched to a gene: 9. The V gene's germline CDR1 is LGHDT and CDR2 YNNKEL (reference sequence). This CDR3 is 15 amino acids long. The CDR3, as DNA: TGTGCCAGCAGCCAAGAAGCGGGGGAGGCTCGGTCCCAGTACTTC. Translation: CASSQEAGEARSQYF.

The DNA for the CDR3 is TGTGCCAGCAGCTCCCTAACCCTGGACAGAGAGGCTTTCTTT. Protein product: CASSSLTLDREAFF. This chain connects TRBV6-5 to TRBJ1-1; D possibly corresponds to TRBD1 (6 bases). The length of the CDR3 is 14 residues. Per germline, CDR1 MNHEY and CDR2 SVGAGI. V dropped 6 bases and J dropped 11 bases, with 22 bases sitting between them.

The CDR3 sequence is CSASRLVAAEQYF. The CDR3 DNA is TGCAGTGCTAGTCGGCTAGTTGCGGCCGAGCAGTACTTC. The rearrangement joins TRBV20-1 to TRBJ2-7; no definite D call. Per germline, CDR1 DFQATT and CDR2 SNEGSKA (reference sequence). V was pared by 3 bases and J by 6 bases, with 15 bases between. The CDR3 has 13 residues.